These 29 T cell receptor beta chains came from one sample sequenced in a study of T cells after yellow fever vaccination. Each CDR3 protein is one row after TCRdb ran MiXCR on the 5' RACE reads. The table has over 120,000 distinct CDR3 sequences, about 6.2% seen once. Source: CD4+ T cells sorted from PBMCs, taken 10 days after the yellow fever booster vaccination. The receptor set was obtained from a man aged 25 to 40 who received the YFV17D yellow fever vaccine.

The chain uses TRBV20-1 and TRBJ2-1; 10 positions match TRBD2. The germline V gene encodes CDR1 DFQATT and CDR2 SNEGSKA (reference sequence). This CDR3 contains 14 residues. Trimming took 5 bases from V and 2 from J; bases not matched to a gene: 3. CDR3 coding DNA: TGCAGTGCTTGGACTAGCGGACCCTACAATGAGCAGTTCTTC. This codes for CSAWTSGPYNEQFF.

Ten or more counts support this clonotype. The chain recombines TRBV6-2 or TRBV6-3 with TRBJ1-3; perhaps TRBD1 as D (6 bases). This CDR3 is built from 14 residues. From germline, CDR1 is MNHEY and CDR2 SVGEGT. V gave up 7 bases and J gave up 0 bases, with 10 bases separating them. The CDR3 DNA is TGTGCCAGCATGAGGGACAACTCTGGAAACACCATATATTTT. It is translated as CASMRDNSGNTIYF.

This chain uses TRBV5-4 with TRBJ1-1; D uncertain. CDR3 size: 12 residues. The V end was cut by 7 bases, the J end by 2 bases, with 9 bases between. Germline V gene data show CDR1 as SGHNT and CDR2 as YYREEE (reference sequence). The CDR3 spells CASGTVNTEAFF. DNA for the CDR3: TGTGCCAGCGGTACGGTTAACACTGAAGCTTTCTTT.

This clonotype was recorded many times. This rearrangement joins TRBV20-1 to TRBJ2-5; unclear D gene. The CDR3 consists of 14 residues. V was trimmed by 2 bases and J by 9 bases, leaving 19 bases between them. Germline V gene lookup returns CDR1 DFQATT and CDR2 SNEGSKA (reference sequence). The CDR3 spells CSARHEERRRAQYF. The CDR3 bases are TGCAGTGCTAGACACGAGGAACGCCGTCGGGCCCAGTACTTC.

This clonotype was seen at least ten times. The V call is TRBV10-3, the J call TRBJ2-7; 10 bases are shared with TRBD1. This CDR3 has 13 amino acids. From germline, CDR1 is ENHRY and CDR2 SYGVKD. V lost 8 bases and J lost 3; bases outside the gene matches: 4. The CDR3 DNA follows: TGTGCCATCGGGGACAGGGGCCGCTACGAGCAGTACTTC. Protein: CAIGDRGRYEQYF.

This clonotype was recorded many times. V usage is TRBV12-3 or TRBV12-4 and J usage is TRBJ1-1; D is uncertain. The V gene lost 3 bases and the J gene lost 3 bases, with 5 bases spanning the gap. The CDR3 spans 12 residues. CDR3 coding DNA: TGTGCCAGCAGTTTGAGCTACACTGAAGCTTTCTTT. It yields the protein CASSLSYTEAFF.

The chain links TRBV20-1 to TRBJ2-3; TRBD2 matches 9 bases. The germline CDR1 and CDR2 sequences are DFQATT and SNEGSKA (reference sequence). The junction had 6 bases not matched to a gene; V was cut back by 5 bases and J by 6 bases. The CDR3 runs 13 residues. CDR3: CSAGLAYSDTQYF. The CDR3 DNA follows: TGCAGTGCTGGACTAGCGTACAGTGATACGCAGTATTTT.

This clonotype was counted only a few times. The V call is TRBV5-5, the J call TRBJ1-3, with a tentative D call TRBD1 (5 bases). The CDR3 extends over 16 amino acids. CDR1 SGHKS and CDR2 YYEKEE come from the germline V gene (reference sequence). Trimming took 5 bases from V and 4 from J, leaving 19 bases between them. The CDR3 reads CASSSTGTIGGNTIYF. The DNA for the CDR3 is TGTGCCAGCAGTTCGACCGGGACCATCGGGGGAAACACCATATATTTT.

V and J are TRBV20-1 and TRBJ2-7, with D possibly being TRBD2 (6 bases). Looked up from germline, CDR1 is DFQATT and CDR2 is SNEGSKA (reference sequence). This CDR3 contains 15 residues. V shed 5 bases and J shed 6 bases, with 23 bases lying between them. This CDR3 is CSAARGWQSGSEQYF. The DNA for the CDR3 is TGCAGTGCTGCACGTGGTTGGCAAAGCGGGTCCGAGCAGTACTTC.

This clonotype was seen many times. V is TRBV20-1 and J is TRBJ1-2; D gene unclear. Trimming pared 4 bases from V and 8 bases from J, leaving 20 bases between. From germline, CDR1 is DFQATT and CDR2 SNEGSKA (reference sequence). CDR3 size: 14 residues. DNA for the CDR3: TGCAGTGCTATTGCGAGGACCCGAATGGGGGGCTACACCTTC. This translates into CSAIARTRMGGYTF.

This clonotype has at least ten counts. The genes are TRBV6-2 or TRBV6-3 and TRBJ2-3; D is ambiguous. Trimming shortened V by 1 base and J by 10 bases, and 6 bases separated the two germline ends. The CDR3 consists of 11 residues. The germline V gene has CDR1 MNHEY and CDR2 SVGEGT. CDR3: CASSYYGPQYF. The CDR3 DNA reads TGTGCCAGCAGTTACTATGGGCCGCAGTATTTT.

This clonotype was seen more than once but under ten times. The J gene is TRBJ2-1, the V gene TRBV7-8; either TRBD1 or TRBD2 may supply D (5 bases each). The germline gives CDR1 SGHVS, CDR2 FQNEAQ. Deletions cut 4 bases from V and 5 bases from J, with 12 bases between. The CDR3 is 14 amino acids. CDR3 residues: CASSSRDQNNEQFF. The CDR3 DNA sequence: TGTGCCAGCAGCTCCCGGGACCAGAACAATGAGCAGTTCTTC.

This CDR3 is CSARGGGRRNNEQFF. CDR3 DNA: TGCAGTGCTAGAGGGGGCGGGAGGAGGAACAATGAGCAGTTCTTC. The chain employs TRBV20-1 and TRBJ2-1; 8 bases match TRBD2. J lost 5 bases, V lost 1 base, and 7 bases had no gene match. The CDR3 extends over 15 amino acids. The germline gives CDR1 DFQATT, CDR2 SNEGSKA (reference sequence).

This clonotype was picked up a small number of times. This rearrangement joins TRBV4-3 to TRBJ2-1, with 11 bases that match TRBD2. Germline values: CDR1 LGHNA, CDR2 YSLEER. With 0 bases clipped from V and 4 bases from J, the junction kept 11 bases outside the gene matches. This CDR3 has 19 residues. CDR3 DNA sequence: TGCGCCAGCAGCCAAGAATTCGGGACTAGCGGTTCCCTTTACAATGAGCAGTTCTTC. It codes for CASSQEFGTSGSLYNEQFF.

The table lists this clonotype with a few counts. V and J are TRBV4-3 and TRBJ2-3, with D possibly matching TRBD2 (6 bases). V lost 3 bases and J 1 base, leaving 8 bases between the germline ends. This CDR3 spans 14 amino acids. CDR1 is LGHNA and CDR2 is YSLEER in the germline V gene. The CDR3 region is CASSHRGGTDTQYF. For the CDR3, the DNA is TGCGCCAGCAGCCATCGCGGGGGCACAGATACGCAGTATTTT.

This clonotype was counted ten times or more. V gene TRBV2 combines with J gene TRBJ1-2; 10 positions agree with TRBD1. With V trimmed by 6 bases and J by 5 bases, 6 bases remained unmatched. The germline V gene has CDR1 SNHLY and CDR2 FYNNEI. The CDR3 consists of 14 residues. The CDR3 DNA sequence: TGTGCCAGCAGAGACCCGGGACAGGGGTATGGCTACACCTTC. This codes for CASRDPGQGYGYTF.

V and J are TRBV3-1 and TRBJ2-1; 13 bases are a match to TRBD2. V lost 4 bases, J lost 6 bases, and 6 bases stayed unmatched. The CDR3 sequence is 16 residues long. Germline lookup yields CDR1 LGHDT and CDR2 YNNKEL (reference sequence). CDR3 loop: CASSPRTSGSFNEQFF. CDR3 nucleotide sequence: TGTGCCAGCAGCCCACGGACTAGCGGGAGTTTCAATGAGCAGTTCTTC.

The sample holds many counts of this clonotype. The genes are TRBV4-2 and TRBJ2-1; D is perhaps TRBD1 (6 bases). The CDR3 sequence is 13 residues long. From germline, CDR1 is LGHNA and CDR2 YNFKEQ. V was pared by 2 bases and J by 9 bases, with 11 bases between. The CDR3 sequence: CASSQRGGIEQFF. The DNA for the CDR3 is TGTGCCAGCAGCCAAAGAGGGGGTATTGAGCAGTTCTTC.

Many counts were recorded for this clonotype. This sequence joins TRBV30 and TRBJ2-4, with D possibly TRBD2 on 5 matching bases. The CDR3 spans 15 residues. Germline V gene sequence: CDR1 GTSNPN, CDR2 SVGIG (reference sequence). V lost 3 bases to trimming and J lost 1 base, with 13 bases between them. The CDR3 DNA follows: TGTGCCTGGAGGGACCGCGGGCTCGCCAAAAACATTCAGTACTTC. Its translation: CAWRDRGLAKNIQYF.

As concerns this clonotype: Its ends do not fully match the called genes, so a read error is possible. The chain is built from TRBV15 and TRBJ2-7, with 7 nucleotides matching TRBD2. This CDR3 contains 15 residues. Germline assignment: CDR1 LNHNV and CDR2 YYDKDF (reference sequence). The CDR3 region has the DNA TGTGCCGCCAGCAGACCGGGACTACCATCTTACGAGCAGTACTTC. Its translation: CAASRPGLPSYEQYF.

This clonotype was detected many times. This chain uses TRBV20-1 with TRBJ1-1; D is possibly TRBD1 (6 bases). V lost 6 bases and J 3 bases, leaving 11 bases between the germline ends. Germline CDR1 and CDR2: DFQATT and SNEGSKA (reference sequence). The CDR3 loop spans 12 amino acids. The CDR3 spells CSAWGAYTEAFF. The CDR3 coding sequence is TGCAGTGCGTGGGGGGCCTACACTGAAGCTTTCTTT.

Ten or more counts support this clonotype. The gene calls are TRBV7-2 and TRBJ2-3; TRBD2 aligns across 12 bases. Per the germline V gene, CDR1 is SGHTA and CDR2 is FQGNSA. The CDR3 length is 17 residues. The junction had 8 bases not matched to a gene; V was cut back by 3 bases and J by 4 bases. As DNA, the CDR3 is TGTGCCAGCAGCTTTATCTGGACTAGCGGGACCCCAGATACGCAGTATTTT. It codes for CASSFIWTSGTPDTQYF.

In this sample, this clonotype turned up many times. The chain has TRBV30 and TRBJ1-5; 8 bases fit TRBD1. Germline CDR1 reads GTSNPN; CDR2 reads SVGIG (reference sequence). CDR3 length: 12 amino acids. V shed 5 bases and J 7 bases; nucleotides not matched to a gene: 4. This chain's CDR3 is CAWGQGGQPQHF. CDR3 DNA: TGTGCCTGGGGACAGGGAGGGCAGCCCCAGCATTTT.

This clonotype was found many times. DNA of the CDR3: TGTGCCAGCAGTTCCGCGGCCTACGAGCAGTACTTC. Residues: CASSSAAYEQYF. This chain uses TRBV28 with TRBJ2-7; D unresolved. The CDR3 has 12 residues. V gave up 4 bases and J gave up 2 bases, with 6 bases separating them. Germline-derived CDR1 and CDR2 are MDHEN and SYDVKM.

This chain links TRBV6-1 with TRBJ1-2; a weak D match, TRBD1 (5 bases). Trimming took off 7 bases at V and 0 bases at J, with 12 bases between the two ends. Germline V gene sequence: CDR1 MNHNS, CDR2 SASEGT. The CDR3 has 14 amino acids. The CDR3 DNA follows: TGTGCCAGCACCTCAGGGAAAGCTAACTATGGCTACACCTTC. Translating it yields CASTSGKANYGYTF.

This clonotype was observed at least ten times. This rearrangement joins TRBV7-3 to TRBJ2-1; D is undetermined. There are 15 residues in the CDR3. In germline, CDR1 is SGHTA, CDR2 FQGTGA. Deletions cut 5 bases from V and 3 bases from J, with 14 bases between. CDR3 bases: TGTGCCAGCAGCCCCATTAGGGCGATCTACAATGAGCAGTTCTTC. Translated, it gives CASSPIRAIYNEQFF.

This clonotype was observed many times. The chain joins TRBV20-1 to TRBJ2-3; D may be TRBD1 (6 bases). Germline-derived CDR1 and CDR2 are DFQATT and SNEGSKA (reference sequence). The V end was cut by 1 base, the J end by 6 bases, with 23 bases between. The CDR3 totals 17 residues. CDR3 DNA: TGCAGTGCTAGAGTGGCCAGGGGTAACGGTGCAGGGGATACGCAGTATTTT. Translation: CSARVARGNGAGDTQYF.

This clonotype was counted at least ten times. The rearrangement joins TRBV25-1 to TRBJ2-5, with a tentative D call TRBD1 (6 bases). Trimming removed 6 bases from V and 2 bases from J, with 13 bases in between. The CDR3 contains 14 residues. Germline V gene sequence: CDR1 MGHDK, CDR2 SYGVNS. In DNA form, the CDR3 reads TGTGCCAGCAGCGAGTACAGGGTACAAGAGACCCAGTACTTC. Its protein is CASSEYRVQETQYF. Complete variable domain (other parts from reference TRBV25-1 and TRBJ2-5): EADIYQTPRYLVIGTGKKITLECSQTMGHDKMYWYQQDPGMELHLIHYSYGVNSTEKGDLSSESTVSRIRTEHFPLTLESARPSHTSQYLCASSEYRVQETQYFGPGTRLLVL.

This clonotype was recorded many times. The rearrangement uses TRBV7-8 and TRBJ1-1; D possibly corresponds to TRBD1 (5 bases). CDR3 length equals 15 residues. The V gene lost 2 bases and the J gene lost 0 bases, with 10 bases spanning the gap. The germline V gene has CDR1 SGHVS and CDR2 FQNEAQ. The CDR3 reads CASSLQGLLNTEAFF. For the CDR3, the DNA is TGTGCCAGCAGCTTACAGGGACTTCTGAACACTGAAGCTTTCTTT.